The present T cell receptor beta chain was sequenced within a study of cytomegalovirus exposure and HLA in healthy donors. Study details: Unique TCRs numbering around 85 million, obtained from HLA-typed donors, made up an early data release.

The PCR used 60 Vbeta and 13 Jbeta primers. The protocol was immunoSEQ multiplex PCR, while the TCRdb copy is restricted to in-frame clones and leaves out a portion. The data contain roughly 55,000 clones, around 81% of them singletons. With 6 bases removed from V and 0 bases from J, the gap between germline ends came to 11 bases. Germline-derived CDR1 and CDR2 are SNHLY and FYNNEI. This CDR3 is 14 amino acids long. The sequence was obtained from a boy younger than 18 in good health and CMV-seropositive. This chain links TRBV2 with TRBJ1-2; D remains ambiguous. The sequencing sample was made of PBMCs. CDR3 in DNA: TGTGCCAGCAGAACCACGGTTGCTAACTATGGCTACACCTTC. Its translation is CASRTTVANYGYTF.